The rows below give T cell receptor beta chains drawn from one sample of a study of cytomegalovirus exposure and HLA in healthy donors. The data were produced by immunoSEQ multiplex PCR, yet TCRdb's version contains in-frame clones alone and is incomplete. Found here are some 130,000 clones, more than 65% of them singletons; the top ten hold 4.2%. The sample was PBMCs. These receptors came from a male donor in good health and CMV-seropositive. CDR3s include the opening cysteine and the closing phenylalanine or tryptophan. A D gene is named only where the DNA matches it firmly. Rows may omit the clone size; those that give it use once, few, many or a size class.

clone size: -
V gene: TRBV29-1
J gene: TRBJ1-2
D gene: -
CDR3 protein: CSVILSSRLSYGYTF
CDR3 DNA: TGCAGCGTTATATTAAGCTCGAGGCTGAGCTATGGCTACACCTTC

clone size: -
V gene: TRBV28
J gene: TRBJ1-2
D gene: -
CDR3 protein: CASSVGGMYGYTF
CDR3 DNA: TGTGCCAGCAGTGTCGGGGGGATGTATGGCTACACCTTC

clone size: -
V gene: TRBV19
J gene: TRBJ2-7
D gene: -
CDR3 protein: CAFPPEGYEQYF
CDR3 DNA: TGTGCCTTTCCCCCAGAGGGCTACGAGCAGTACTTC

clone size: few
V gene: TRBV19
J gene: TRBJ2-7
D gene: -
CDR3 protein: CASSIAGRGFHEQYF
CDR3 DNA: TGTGCCAGTAGTATAGCCGGGCGGGGCTTCCACGAGCAGTACTTC

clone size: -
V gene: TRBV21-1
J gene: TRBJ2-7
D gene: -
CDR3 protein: CASSPVGDRAYEQYF
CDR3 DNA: TGTGCCAGCAGCCCCGTAGGGGACAGGGCATACGAGCAGTACTTC

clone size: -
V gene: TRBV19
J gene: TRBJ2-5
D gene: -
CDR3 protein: CASSGRETQYF
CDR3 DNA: TGTGCCAGTAGTGGGAGGGAGACCCAGTACTTC

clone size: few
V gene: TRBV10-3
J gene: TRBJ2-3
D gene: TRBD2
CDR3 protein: CAISESPASGRVNTDTQYF
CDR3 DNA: TGTGCCATCAGTGAGTCTCCGGCTAGCGGGAGAGTCAACACAGATACGCAGTATTTT

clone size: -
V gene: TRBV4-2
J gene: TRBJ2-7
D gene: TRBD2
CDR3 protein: CASSQVPAGFSYEQYF
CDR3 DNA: TGTGCCAGCAGCCAAGTCCCAGCGGGGTTCTCCTACGAGCAGTACTTC

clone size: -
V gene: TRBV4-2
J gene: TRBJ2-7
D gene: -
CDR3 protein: CASSQQDSSFDEQYF
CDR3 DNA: TGTGCCAGCAGCCAACAGGACTCCAGCTTTGACGAGCAGTACTTC

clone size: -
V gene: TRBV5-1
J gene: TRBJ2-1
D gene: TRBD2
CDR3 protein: CASSLVAGVNYNEQFF
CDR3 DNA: TGCGCCAGCAGCTTGGTAGCGGGAGTTAACTACAATGAGCAGTTCTTC

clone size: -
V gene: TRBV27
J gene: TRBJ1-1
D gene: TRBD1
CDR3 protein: CASTPQGATEAFF
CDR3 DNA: TGTGCCAGCACCCCGCAGGGGGCCACTGAAGCTTTCTTT

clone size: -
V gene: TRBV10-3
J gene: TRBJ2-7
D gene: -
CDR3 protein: CAISEGRDEQYF
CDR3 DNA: TGTGCCATCAGTGAGGGTAGAGACGAGCAGTACTTC

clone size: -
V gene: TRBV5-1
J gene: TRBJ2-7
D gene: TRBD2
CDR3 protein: CASSDTTLGLAGVREQYF
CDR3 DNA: TGCGCCAGCAGCGACACAACCCTGGGACTAGCGGGAGTACGTGAGCAGTACTTC

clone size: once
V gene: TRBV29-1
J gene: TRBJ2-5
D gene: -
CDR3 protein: CSVAGGTLRETQYF
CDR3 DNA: TGCAGCGTTGCTGGAGGGACGTTACGGGAGACCCAGTACTTC

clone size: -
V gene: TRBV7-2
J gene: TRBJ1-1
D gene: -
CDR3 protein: CASSLVSGGGGTEAFF
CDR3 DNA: TGTGCCAGCAGCTTAGTAAGTGGGGGCGGCGGCACTGAAGCTTTCTTT

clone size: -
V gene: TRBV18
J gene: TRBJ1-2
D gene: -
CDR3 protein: CASSPAGNGGYTF
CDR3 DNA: TGTGCCAGCTCACCAGCAGGGAATGGTGGCTACACCTTC

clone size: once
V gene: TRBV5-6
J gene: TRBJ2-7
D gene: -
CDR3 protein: CASSLGGVNSYEQYF
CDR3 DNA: TGTGCCAGCAGCTTGGGCGGTGTCAACTCCTACGAGCAGTACTTC

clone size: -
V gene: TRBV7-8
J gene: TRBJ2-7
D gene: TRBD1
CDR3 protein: CASSLARDRNSYEQYF
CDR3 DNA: TGTGCCAGCAGCTTAGCTCGGGACAGAAACTCCTACGAGCAGTACTTC

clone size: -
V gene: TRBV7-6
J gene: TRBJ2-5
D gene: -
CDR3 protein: CASSLGDFKETQYF
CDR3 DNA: TGTGCCAGCAGCTTGGGGGACTTTAAGGAGACCCAGTACTTC

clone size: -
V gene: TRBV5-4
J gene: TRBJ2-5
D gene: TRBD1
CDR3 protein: CASSFTRTGLGEQYF
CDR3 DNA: TGTGCCAGCAGCTTTACAAGGACAGGGCTGGGAGAGCAGTACTTC

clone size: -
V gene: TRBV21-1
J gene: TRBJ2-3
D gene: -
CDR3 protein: CASSKVGAQGPTTSTDTQYF
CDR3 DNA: TGTGCCAGCAGCAAAGTTGGGGCACAGGGGCCCACCACTAGCACAGATACGCAGTATTTT

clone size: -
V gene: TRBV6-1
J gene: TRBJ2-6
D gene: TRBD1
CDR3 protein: CASSVTTGATGANVLTF
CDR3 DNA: TGTGCCAGCAGTGTAACGACAGGGGCCACTGGGGCCAACGTCCTGACTTTC

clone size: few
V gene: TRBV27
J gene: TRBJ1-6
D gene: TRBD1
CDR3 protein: CASSYGTAHSPLHF
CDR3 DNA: TGTGCCAGCAGTTACGGGACAGCCCATTCACCCCTCCACTTT

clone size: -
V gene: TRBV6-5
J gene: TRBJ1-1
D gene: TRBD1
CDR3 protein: CASTYRRAGGTEAFF
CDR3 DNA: TGTGCCAGCACCTACCGGAGGGCAGGGGGCACTGAAGCTTTCTTT

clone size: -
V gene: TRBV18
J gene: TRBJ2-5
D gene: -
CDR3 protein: CASSPPGPGYQETQYF
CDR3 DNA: TGTGCCAGCTCACCACCCGGCCCGGGGTACCAAGAGACCCAGTACTTC

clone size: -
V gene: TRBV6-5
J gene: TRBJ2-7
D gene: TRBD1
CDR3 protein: CATGQGATYEQYF
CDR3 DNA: TGTGCCACCGGACAGGGGGCGACCTACGAGCAGTACTTC

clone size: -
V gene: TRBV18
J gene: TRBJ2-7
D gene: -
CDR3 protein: CASSPLLSFVGGDFNCSYEQYF
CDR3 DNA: TGTGCCAGCTCACCGCTCCTAAGCTTTGTAGGGGGGGATTTTAATTGCTCCTACGAGCAGTACTTC

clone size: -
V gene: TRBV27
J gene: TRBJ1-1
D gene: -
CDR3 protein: CASTNRGEAFF
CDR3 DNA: TGTGCCAGCACCAATAGGGGTGAAGCTTTCTTT

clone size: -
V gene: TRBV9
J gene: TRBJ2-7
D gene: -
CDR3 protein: CASSVEGGRYEQYF
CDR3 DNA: TGTGCCAGCAGCGTAGAAGGCGGGCGGTACGAGCAGTACTTC

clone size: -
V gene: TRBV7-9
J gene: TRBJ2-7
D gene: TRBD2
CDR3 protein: CASSKGLAGYEQYF
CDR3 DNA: TGTGCCAGCAGCAAGGGGCTAGCGGGCTACGAGCAGTACTTC

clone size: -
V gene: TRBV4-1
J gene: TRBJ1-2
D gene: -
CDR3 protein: CASSPKNGGIRRDYGYTF
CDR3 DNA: TGCGCCAGCAGCCCCAAGAATGGGGGGATCAGGAGAGACTATGGCTACACCTTC

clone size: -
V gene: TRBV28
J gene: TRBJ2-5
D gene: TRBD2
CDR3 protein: CASSGLAGLPGETQYF
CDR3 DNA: TGTGCCAGCTCCGGACTAGCGGGTCTCCCAGGAGAGACCCAGTACTTC

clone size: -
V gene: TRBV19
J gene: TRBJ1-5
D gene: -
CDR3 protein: CASSSGTPNQPQHF
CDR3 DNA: TGTGCCAGTAGTTCCGGGACACCAAATCAGCCCCAGCATTTT

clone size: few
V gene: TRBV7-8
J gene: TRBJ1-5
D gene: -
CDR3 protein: CASSPDRNSNQPQHF
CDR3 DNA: TGTGCCAGCAGTCCCGACAGGAATAGCAATCAGCCCCAGCATTTT

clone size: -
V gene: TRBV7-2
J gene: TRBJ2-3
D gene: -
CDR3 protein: CASSLVLSADTQYF
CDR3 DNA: TGTGCCAGCAGCTTAGTTTTGTCCGCAGATACGCAGTATTTT

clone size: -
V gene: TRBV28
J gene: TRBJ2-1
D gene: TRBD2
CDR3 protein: CASSSGTSFHNEQFF
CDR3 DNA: TGTGCCAGCAGTTCTGGGACTAGTTTCCACAATGAGCAGTTCTTC

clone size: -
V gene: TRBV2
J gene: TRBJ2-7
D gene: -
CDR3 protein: CASTPSGNSYEQYF
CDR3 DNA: TGTGCCAGCACTCCCTCGGGGAACTCCTACGAGCAGTACTTC

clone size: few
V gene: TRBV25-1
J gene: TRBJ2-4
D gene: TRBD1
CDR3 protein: CARDRGPTKVAKNIQYF
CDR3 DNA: TGTGCCAGGGACAGGGGGCCGACCAAGGTAGCCAAAAACATTCAGTACTTC

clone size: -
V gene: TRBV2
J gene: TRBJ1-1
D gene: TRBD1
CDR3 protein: CASRTGTGNTEAFF
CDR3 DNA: TGTGCCAGCAGAACAGGGACAGGGAACACTGAAGCTTTCTTT

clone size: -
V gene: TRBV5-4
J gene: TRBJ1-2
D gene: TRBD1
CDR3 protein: CASSLGTAMGYGYTF
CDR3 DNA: TGTGCCAGCAGCCTCGGGACAGCGATGGGCTATGGCTACACCTTC

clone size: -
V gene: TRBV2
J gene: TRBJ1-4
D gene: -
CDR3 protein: CAGREIEKLFF
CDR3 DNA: TGTGCCGGCCGGGAGATTGAAAAACTGTTTTTT

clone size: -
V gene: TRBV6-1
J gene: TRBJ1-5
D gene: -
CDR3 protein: CASSDGWQPQHF
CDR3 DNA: TGTGCCAGCAGTGACGGTTGGCAGCCCCAGCATTTT

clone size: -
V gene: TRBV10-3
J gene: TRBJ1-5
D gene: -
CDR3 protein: CAISGSLNQPQHF
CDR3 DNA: TGTGCCATCAGCGGGAGTCTCAATCAGCCCCAGCATTTT

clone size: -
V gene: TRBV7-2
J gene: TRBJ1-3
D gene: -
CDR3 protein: CASSLRSGNTIYF
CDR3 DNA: TGTGCCAGCAGCTTGCGCTCTGGAAACACCATATATTTT

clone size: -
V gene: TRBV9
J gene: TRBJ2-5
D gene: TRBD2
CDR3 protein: CASSAEFPGGVQETQYF
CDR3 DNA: TGTGCCAGCAGCGCCGAATTCCCGGGGGGAGTCCAAGAGACCCAGTACTTC

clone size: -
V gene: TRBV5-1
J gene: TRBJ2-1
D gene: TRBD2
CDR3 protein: CASSLAGGNEQFF
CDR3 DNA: TGCGCCAGCTCTCTAGCGGGGGGAAATGAGCAGTTCTTC

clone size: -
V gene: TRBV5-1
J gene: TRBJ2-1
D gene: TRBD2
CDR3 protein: CASSGGLAGAIYNEQFF
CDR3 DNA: TGCGCCAGCAGCGGGGGACTAGCGGGGGCGATCTACAATGAGCAGTTCTTC

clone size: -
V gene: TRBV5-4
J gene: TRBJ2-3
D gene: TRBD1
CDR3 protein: CASSQEMGQGTDTQYF
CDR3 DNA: TGTGCCAGCAGCCAAGAGATGGGACAGGGCACAGATACGCAGTATTTT

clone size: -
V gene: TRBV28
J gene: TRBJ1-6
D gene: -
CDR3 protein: CASSLYGTGLNSPLHF
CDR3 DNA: TGTGCCAGCAGTTTATACGGTACGGGTCTGAATTCACCCCTCCACTTT

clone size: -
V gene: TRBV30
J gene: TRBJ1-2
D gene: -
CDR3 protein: CAWTQGTNYGYTF
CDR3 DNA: TGTGCCTGGACACAGGGAACCAACTATGGCTACACCTTC

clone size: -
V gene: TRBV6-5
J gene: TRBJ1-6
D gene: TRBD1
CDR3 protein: CASSEGGESPLHF
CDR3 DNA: TGTGCCAGCAGTGAAGGGGGCGAATCACCCCTCCACTTT

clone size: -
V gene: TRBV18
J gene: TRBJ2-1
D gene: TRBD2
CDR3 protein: CASSPKLAGRGLDEQFF
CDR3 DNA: TGTGCCAGCTCACCGAAGCTAGCGGGAAGAGGTTTGGATGAGCAGTTCTTC

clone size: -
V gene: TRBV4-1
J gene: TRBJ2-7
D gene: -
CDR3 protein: CASSQEASYEQYF
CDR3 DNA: TGCGCCAGCAGCCAAGAGGCCTCCTACGAGCAGTACTTC

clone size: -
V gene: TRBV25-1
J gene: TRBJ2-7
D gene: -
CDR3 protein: CASSPFYEQYF
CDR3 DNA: TGTGCCAGCAGTCCCTTCTACGAGCAGTACTTC

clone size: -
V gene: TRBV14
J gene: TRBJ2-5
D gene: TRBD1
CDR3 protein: CASSAQGAAQETQYF
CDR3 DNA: TGTGCCAGCAGCGCACAGGGGGCCGCACAAGAGACCCAGTACTTC

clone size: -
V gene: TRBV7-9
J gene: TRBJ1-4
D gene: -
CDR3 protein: CASSLGGKEKLFF
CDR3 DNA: TGTGCCAGCAGCTTGGGGGGTAAAGAAAAACTGTTTTTT

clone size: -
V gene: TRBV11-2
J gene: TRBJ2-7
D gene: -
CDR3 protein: CASSLGGRIYEQYF
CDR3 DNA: TGTGCCAGCAGCTTAGGGGGCAGAATTTACGAGCAGTACTTC